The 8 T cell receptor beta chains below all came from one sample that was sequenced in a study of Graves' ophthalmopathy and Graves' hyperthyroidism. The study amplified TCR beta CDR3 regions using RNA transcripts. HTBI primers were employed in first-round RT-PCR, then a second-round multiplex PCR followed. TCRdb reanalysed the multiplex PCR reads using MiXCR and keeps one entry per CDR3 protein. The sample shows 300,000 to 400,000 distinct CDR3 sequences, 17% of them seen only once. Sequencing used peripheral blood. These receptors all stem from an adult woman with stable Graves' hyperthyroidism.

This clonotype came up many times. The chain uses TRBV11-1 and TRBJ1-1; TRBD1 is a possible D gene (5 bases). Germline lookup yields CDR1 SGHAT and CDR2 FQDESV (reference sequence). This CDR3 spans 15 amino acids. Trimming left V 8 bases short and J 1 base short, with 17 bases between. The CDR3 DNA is TGTGCCAGCGAGGGGCGATCGGGCAGGAACACTGAAGCTTTCTTT. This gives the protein CASEGRSGRNTEAFF.

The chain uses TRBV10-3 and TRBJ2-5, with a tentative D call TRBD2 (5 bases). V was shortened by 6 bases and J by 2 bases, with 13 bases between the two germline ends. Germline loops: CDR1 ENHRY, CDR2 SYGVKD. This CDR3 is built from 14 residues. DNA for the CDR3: TGTGCCATCAGAAATAGTAGCGTACAAGAGACCCAGTACTTC. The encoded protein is CAIRNSSVQETQYF.

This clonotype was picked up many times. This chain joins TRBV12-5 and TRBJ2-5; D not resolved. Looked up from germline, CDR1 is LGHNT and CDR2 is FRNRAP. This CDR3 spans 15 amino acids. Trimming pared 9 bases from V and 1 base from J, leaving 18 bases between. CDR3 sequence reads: CARPCDQEPQETQYF. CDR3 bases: TGTGCTAGACCCTGTGATCAAGAACCCCAAGAGACCCAGTACTTC.

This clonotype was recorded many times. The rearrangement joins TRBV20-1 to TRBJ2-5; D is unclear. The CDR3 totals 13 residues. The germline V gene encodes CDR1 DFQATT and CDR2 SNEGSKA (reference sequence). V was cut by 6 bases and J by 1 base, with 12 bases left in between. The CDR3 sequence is CSAQGPGQETQYF. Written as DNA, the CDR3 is TGCAGTGCCCAAGGTCCGGGCCAAGAGACCCAGTACTTC.

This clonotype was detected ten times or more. CDR3 region: CASSLTATQGKAFF. CDR3 coding DNA: TGTGCCAGCAGCCTCACGGCCACCCAGGGAAAAGCTTTCTTT. The chain recombines TRBV12-3 or TRBV12-4 with TRBJ1-1, with a tentative D call TRBD1 (5 bases). The CDR3 has 14 amino acids. V was trimmed by 6 bases and J by 9 bases, leaving 20 bases between them.

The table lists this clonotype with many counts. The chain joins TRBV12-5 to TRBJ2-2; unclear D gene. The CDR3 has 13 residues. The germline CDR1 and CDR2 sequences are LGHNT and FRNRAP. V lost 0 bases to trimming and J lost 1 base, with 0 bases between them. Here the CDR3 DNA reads TGTGCTAGTGGTTTGGTGAACACCGGGGAGCTGTTTTTT. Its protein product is CASGLVNTGELFF.

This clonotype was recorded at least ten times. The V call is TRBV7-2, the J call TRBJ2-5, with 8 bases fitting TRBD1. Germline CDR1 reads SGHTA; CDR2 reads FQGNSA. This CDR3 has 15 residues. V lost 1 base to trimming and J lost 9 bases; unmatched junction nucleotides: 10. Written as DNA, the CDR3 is TGTGCCAGCAGCTTAGAATACCGACAGGGGATGGCCCAGTACTTC. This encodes CASSLEYRQGMAQYF.

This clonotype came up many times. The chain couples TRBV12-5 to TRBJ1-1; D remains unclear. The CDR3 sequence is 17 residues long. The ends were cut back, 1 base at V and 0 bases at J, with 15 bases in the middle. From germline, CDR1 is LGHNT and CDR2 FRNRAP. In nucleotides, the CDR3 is TGTGCTAGTGGTTTGGCCCCCGGCGAATTTATGAACACTGAAGCTTTCTTT. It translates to CASGLAPGEFMNTEAFF.